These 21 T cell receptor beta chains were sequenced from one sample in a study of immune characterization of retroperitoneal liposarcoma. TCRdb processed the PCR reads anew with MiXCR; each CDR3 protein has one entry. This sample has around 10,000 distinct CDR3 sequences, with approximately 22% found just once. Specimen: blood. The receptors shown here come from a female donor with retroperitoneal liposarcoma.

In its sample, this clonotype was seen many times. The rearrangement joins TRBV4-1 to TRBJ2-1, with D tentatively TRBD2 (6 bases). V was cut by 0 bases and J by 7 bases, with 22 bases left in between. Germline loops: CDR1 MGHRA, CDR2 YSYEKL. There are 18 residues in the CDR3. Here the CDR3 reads CASSQDGVGAGMENEQFF. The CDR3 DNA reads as TGCGCCAGCAGCCAAGATGGGGTGGGCGCGGGAATGGAGAATGAGCAGTTCTTC.

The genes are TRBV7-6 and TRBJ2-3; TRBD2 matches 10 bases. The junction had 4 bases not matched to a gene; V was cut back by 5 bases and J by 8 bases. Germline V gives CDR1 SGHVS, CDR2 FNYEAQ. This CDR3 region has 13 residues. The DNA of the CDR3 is TGTGCCAGCAGCCGGACTAGCGGTAGTACGCAGTATTTT. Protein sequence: CASSRTSGSTQYF.

CDR3 nucleotides: TGTGCCAGCAGCCCGGACCCCGGAGCTGAAGCTTTCTTT. The encoded protein is CASSPDPGAEAFF. The chain joins TRBV9 to TRBJ1-1; D remains unclear. V was shortened by 4 bases and J by 6 bases, with 13 bases between the two germline ends. The CDR3 loop spans 13 amino acids. CDR1 and CDR2 (germline): SGDLS, YYNGEE.

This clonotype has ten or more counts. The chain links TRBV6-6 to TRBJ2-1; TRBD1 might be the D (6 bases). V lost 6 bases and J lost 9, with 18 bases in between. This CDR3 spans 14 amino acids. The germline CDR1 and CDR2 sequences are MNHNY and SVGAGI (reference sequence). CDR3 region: CASRGVSQGSEQFF. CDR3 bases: TGTGCCAGCAGGGGGGTTAGTCAGGGGAGTGAGCAGTTCTTC.

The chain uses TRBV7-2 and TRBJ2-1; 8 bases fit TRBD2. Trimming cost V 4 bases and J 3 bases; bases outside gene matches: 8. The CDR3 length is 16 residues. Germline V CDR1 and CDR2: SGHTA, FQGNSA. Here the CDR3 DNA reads TGTGCCAGCAGCTGGCTACTAGCGGACCACTACAATGAGCAGTTCTTC. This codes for CASSWLLADHYNEQFF.

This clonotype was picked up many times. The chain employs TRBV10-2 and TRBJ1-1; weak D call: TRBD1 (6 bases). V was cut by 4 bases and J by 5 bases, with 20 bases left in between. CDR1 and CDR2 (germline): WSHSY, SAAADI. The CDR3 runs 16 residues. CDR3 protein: CASSVGRGVGGTEAFF. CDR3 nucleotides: TGCGCCAGCAGTGTCGGCAGGGGAGTAGGGGGGACTGAAGCTTTCTTT.

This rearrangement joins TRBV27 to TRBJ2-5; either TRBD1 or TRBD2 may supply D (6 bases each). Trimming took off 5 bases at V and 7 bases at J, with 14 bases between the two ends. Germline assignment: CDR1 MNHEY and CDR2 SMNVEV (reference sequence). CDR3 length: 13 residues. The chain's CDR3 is CASSIKQGGTQYF. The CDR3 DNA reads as TGTGCCAGCAGTATAAAACAGGGAGGGACCCAGTACTTC.

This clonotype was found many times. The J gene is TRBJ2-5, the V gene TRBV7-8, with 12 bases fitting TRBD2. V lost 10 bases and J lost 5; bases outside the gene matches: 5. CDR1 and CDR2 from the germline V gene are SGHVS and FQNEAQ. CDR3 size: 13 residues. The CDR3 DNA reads TGTGCCACTCTAGCGGGAGGGCCGGAGACCCAGTACTTC. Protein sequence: CATLAGGPETQYF.

The chain's CDR3 is CASSVSAGVGEQYF. DNA for the CDR3: TGTGCCAGCAGTGTATCGGCGGGAGTAGGCGAGCAGTACTTC. The chain joins TRBV6-1 to TRBJ2-7, with 7 bases lining up with TRBD2. V lost 4 bases to trimming and J lost 6 bases; unmatched junction nucleotides: 9. This CDR3 has 14 amino acids. Germline V gene data show CDR1 as MNHNS and CDR2 as SASEGT.

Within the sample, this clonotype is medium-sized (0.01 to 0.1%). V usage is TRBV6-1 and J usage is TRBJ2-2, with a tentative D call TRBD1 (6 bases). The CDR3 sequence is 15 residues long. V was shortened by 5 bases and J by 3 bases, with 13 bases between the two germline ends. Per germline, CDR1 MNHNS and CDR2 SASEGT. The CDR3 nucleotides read TGTGCCAGCAGTCCCCGGGACACTTACACCGGGGAGCTGTTTTTT. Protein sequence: CASSPRDTYTGELFF.

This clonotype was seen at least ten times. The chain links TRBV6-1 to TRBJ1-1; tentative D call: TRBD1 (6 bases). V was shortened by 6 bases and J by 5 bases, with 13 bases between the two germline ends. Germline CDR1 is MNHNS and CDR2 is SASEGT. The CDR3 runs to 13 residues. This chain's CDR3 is CASSGQSYTEAFF. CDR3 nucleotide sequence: TGTGCCAGCAGCGGACAGAGCTATACTGAAGCTTTCTTT.

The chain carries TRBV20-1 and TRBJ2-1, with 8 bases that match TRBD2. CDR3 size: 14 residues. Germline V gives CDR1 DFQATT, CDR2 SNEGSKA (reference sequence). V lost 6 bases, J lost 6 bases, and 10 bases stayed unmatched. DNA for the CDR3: TGCAGTGCGAGTGCCAGCGGGAGCCCCAATGAGCAGTTCTTC. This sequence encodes CSASASGSPNEQFF.

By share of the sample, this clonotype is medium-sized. This CDR3 reads CASSEQAGSYNEQFF. The CDR3, as DNA: TGTGCCAGCAGCGAGCAAGCGGGCTCCTACAATGAGCAGTTCTTC. The chain links TRBV6-1 to TRBJ2-1, with a weak D call TRBD2 (6 bases). The germline V and J ends were trimmed by 6 bases and 0 bases, with 12 bases remaining between them. The CDR3 has 15 residues. Per the germline V gene, CDR1 is MNHNS and CDR2 is SASEGT.

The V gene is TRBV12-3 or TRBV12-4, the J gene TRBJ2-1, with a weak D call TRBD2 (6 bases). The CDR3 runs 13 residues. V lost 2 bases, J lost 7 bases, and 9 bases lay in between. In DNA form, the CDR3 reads TGTGCCAGCAGTTTAACTAGCATGAATGAGCAGTTCTTC. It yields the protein CASSLTSMNEQFF.

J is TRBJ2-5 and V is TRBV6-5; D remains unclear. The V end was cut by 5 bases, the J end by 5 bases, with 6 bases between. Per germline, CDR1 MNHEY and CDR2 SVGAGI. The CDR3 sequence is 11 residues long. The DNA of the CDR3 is TGTGCCAGCAGTGGTCCGGAGACCCAGTACTTC. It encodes CASSGPETQYF.

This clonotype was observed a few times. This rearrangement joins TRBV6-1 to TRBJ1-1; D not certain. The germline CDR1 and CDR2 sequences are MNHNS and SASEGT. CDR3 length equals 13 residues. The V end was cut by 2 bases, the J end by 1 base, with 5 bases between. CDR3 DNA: TGTGCCAGCAGTGAATCGGAGAACACTGAAGCTTTCTTT. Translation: CASSESENTEAFF.

CDR3 protein: CASSLSGGRDNSYEQYF. DNA for the CDR3: TGTGCCAGCAGTTTATCGGGAGGGCGAGACAACTCCTACGAGCAGTACTTC. The chain has TRBV27 and TRBJ2-7; 7 bases are shared with TRBD2. Losses at the gene ends were 0 bases for V and 0 bases for J; bases not matched to a gene: 8. CDR3 length equals 17 residues. Germline assignment: CDR1 MNHEY and CDR2 SMNVEV (reference sequence).

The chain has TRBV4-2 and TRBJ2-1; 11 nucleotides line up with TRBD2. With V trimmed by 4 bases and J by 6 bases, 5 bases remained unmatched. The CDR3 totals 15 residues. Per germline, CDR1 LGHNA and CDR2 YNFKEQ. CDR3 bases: TGTGCCAGCAGCCTTAGCGGGAGGGCGGCCAATGAGCAGTTCTTC. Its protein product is CASSLSGRAANEQFF.

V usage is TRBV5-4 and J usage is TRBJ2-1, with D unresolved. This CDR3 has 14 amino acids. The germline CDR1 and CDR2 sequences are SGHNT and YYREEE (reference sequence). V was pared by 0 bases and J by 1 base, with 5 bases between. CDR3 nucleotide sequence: TGTGCCAGCAGCTTGGTTACGTCCTACAATGAGCAGTTCTTC. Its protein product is CASSLVTSYNEQFF.

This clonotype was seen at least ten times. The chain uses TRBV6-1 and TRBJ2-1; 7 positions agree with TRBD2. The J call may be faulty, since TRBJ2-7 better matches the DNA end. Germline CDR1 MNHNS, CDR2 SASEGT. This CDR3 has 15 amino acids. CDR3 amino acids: CASSHRGSSYNEQYF. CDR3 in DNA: TGTGCCAGCAGTCATCGCGGGAGCTCCTACAATGAGCAGTACTTC.

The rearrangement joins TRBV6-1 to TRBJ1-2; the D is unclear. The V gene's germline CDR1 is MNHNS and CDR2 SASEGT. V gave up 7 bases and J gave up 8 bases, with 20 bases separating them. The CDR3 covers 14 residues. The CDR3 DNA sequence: TGTGCCAGCACCAAACTGGAGTCCGTCATCGGCTACACCTTC. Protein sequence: CASTKLESVIGYTF.